Listed below are T cell receptor beta chains from one sample, sequenced in a study of cytomegalovirus exposure and HLA in healthy donors. TCRdb keeps only in-frame clones here, not all; method: immunoSEQ multiplex PCR. Of approximately 200,000 clones listed, 75% to 85% are singletons. The sample taken for sequencing was PBMCs. The receptors were gathered from a girl between 5 and 17 years old in good health and CMV-seropositive. Both conserved end residues are part of each CDR3. Fields, in order: D gene, clone size, J gene, V gene, CDR3 protein, CDR3 DNA. A D gene is named only where the DNA matches it firmly. Size is omitted from some rows. Given values are once, few, many or a class for expanded clones.

D gene: -; clone size: -; J gene: TRBJ2-7; V gene: TRBV19; CDR3 protein: CASSTLQGTPHEQYF; CDR3 DNA: TGTGCCAGTAGTACCCTCCAGGGTACCCCTCACGAGCAGTACTTC
D gene: -; clone size: -; J gene: TRBJ2-5; V gene: TRBV27; CDR3 protein: CASSLYTDSGTQYF; CDR3 DNA: TGTGCCAGCAGTTTATATACGGACAGCGGGACCCAGTACTTC
D gene: -; clone size: -; J gene: TRBJ1-1; V gene: TRBV19; CDR3 protein: CASRTQGSAFF; CDR3 DNA: TGTGCCAGTAGGACCCAGGGTTCGGCTTTCTTT
D gene: TRBD2; clone size: few; J gene: TRBJ2-3; V gene: TRBV10-3; CDR3 protein: CAISEGGGAPDTQYF; CDR3 DNA: TGTGCCATCAGTGAGGGCGGGGGGGCCCCAGATACGCAGTATTTT
D gene: -; clone size: few; J gene: TRBJ2-5; V gene: TRBV30; CDR3 protein: CAWSPRGQETQYF; CDR3 DNA: TGTGCCTGGAGTCCGCGGGGTCAAGAGACCCAGTACTTC
D gene: TRBD2; clone size: -; J gene: TRBJ2-7; V gene: TRBV2; CDR3 protein: CASSEVLGLAFFYEQYF; CDR3 DNA: TGTGCCAGCAGTGAAGTATTGGGACTAGCTTTTTTCTACGAGCAGTACTTC
D gene: TRBD1; clone size: -; J gene: TRBJ1-2; V gene: TRBV5-5; CDR3 protein: CASSWDRGPNYGYTF; CDR3 DNA: TGTGCCAGCAGCTGGGACAGGGGACCTAACTATGGCTACACCTTC
D gene: TRBD1; clone size: -; J gene: TRBJ1-5; V gene: TRBV30; CDR3 protein: CAWGTGDSNQPQHF; CDR3 DNA: TGTGCCTGGGGAACAGGGGATAGCAATCAGCCCCAGCATTTT
D gene: -; clone size: -; J gene: TRBJ1-5; V gene: TRBV5-8; CDR3 protein: CASSLEFGTASNQPQHF; CDR3 DNA: TGTGCCAGCAGCTTGGAATTCGGTACTGCTAGCAATCAGCCCCAGCATTTT
D gene: -; clone size: -; J gene: TRBJ1-1; V gene: TRBV5-8; CDR3 protein: CASSLDRNTEAFF; CDR3 DNA: TGTGCCAGCAGCTTGGATCGGAACACTGAAGCTTTCTTT
D gene: -; clone size: once; J gene: TRBJ2-3; V gene: TRBV4-3; CDR3 protein: CASSLRTALTDTQYF; CDR3 DNA: TGCGCCAGCAGCCTTAGGACAGCCCTCACAGATACGCAGTATTTT
D gene: -; clone size: -; J gene: TRBJ2-5; V gene: TRBV4-3; CDR3 protein: CASSQDAGQRTQYF; CDR3 DNA: TGCGCCAGCAGCCAAGATGCGGGCCAGCGAACCCAGTACTTC
D gene: -; clone size: -; J gene: TRBJ1-4; V gene: TRBV2; CDR3 protein: CASSWEREKLFF; CDR3 DNA: TGTGCCAGCAGTTGGGAGAGGGAAAAACTGTTTTTT
D gene: -; clone size: once; J gene: TRBJ2-4; V gene: TRBV7-8; CDR3 protein: CASSLALGAGSFKNIQYF; CDR3 DNA: TGTGCCAGCAGCTTAGCGCTAGGGGCAGGGTCATTCAAAAACATTCAGTACTTC
D gene: TRBD1; clone size: -; J gene: TRBJ1-6; V gene: TRBV2; CDR3 protein: CASSPRQGNSPLHF; CDR3 DNA: TGTGCCAGCAGCCCCAGACAGGGAAATTCACCCCTCCACTTT
D gene: -; clone size: -; J gene: TRBJ1-4; V gene: TRBV7-2; CDR3 protein: CASSLAVVSEKLFF; CDR3 DNA: TGTGCCAGCAGCTTAGCGGTGGTTAGTGAAAAACTGTTTTTT
D gene: -; clone size: -; J gene: TRBJ2-2; V gene: TRBV7-9; CDR3 protein: CASSLGRGRQGTGELFF; CDR3 DNA: TGTGCCAGCAGCTTAGGGCGGGGGCGCCAGGGCACCGGGGAGCTGTTTTTT
D gene: -; clone size: -; J gene: TRBJ1-6; V gene: TRBV30; CDR3 protein: CACTLGRGGSPLHF; CDR3 DNA: TGTGCCTGTACCCTTGGTAGGGGCGGTTCACCCCTCCACTTT
D gene: -; clone size: -; J gene: TRBJ1-1; V gene: TRBV5-4; CDR3 protein: CASSPGGLMNTEAFF; CDR3 DNA: TGTGCCAGCAGCCCGGGGGGACTGATGAACACTGAAGCTTTCTTT
D gene: TRBD1; clone size: -; J gene: TRBJ2-1; V gene: TRBV10-3; CDR3 protein: CAIMEDRAENEQFF; CDR3 DNA: TGTGCCATTATGGAGGACAGGGCAGAAAATGAGCAGTTCTTC
D gene: -; clone size: -; J gene: TRBJ2-7; V gene: TRBV5-1; CDR3 protein: CASSLGLDVRVEQYF; CDR3 DNA: TGCGCCAGCAGCTTGGGACTAGATGTAAGGGTCGAGCAGTACTTC
D gene: -; clone size: few; J gene: TRBJ2-3; V gene: TRBV5-6; CDR3 protein: CASSLRRGSTDTQYF; CDR3 DNA: TGTGCCAGCAGCTTGCGCCGGGGGAGCACAGATACGCAGTATTTT
D gene: -; clone size: -; J gene: TRBJ1-3; V gene: TRBV7-2; CDR3 protein: CASSLGQQVSGNTIYF; CDR3 DNA: TGTGCCAGCAGCTTAGGACAACAGGTCTCTGGAAACACCATATATTTT
D gene: -; clone size: -; J gene: TRBJ2-7; V gene: TRBV9; CDR3 protein: CASSALGLPTYEQYF; CDR3 DNA: TGTGCCAGCAGCGCCTTGGGACTCCCCACCTACGAGCAGTACTTC
D gene: TRBD1; clone size: -; J gene: TRBJ2-1; V gene: TRBV7-8; CDR3 protein: CASSLATGSSYNEQFF; CDR3 DNA: TGTGCCAGCAGCTTAGCGACAGGGAGCTCCTACAATGAGCAGTTCTTC
D gene: -; clone size: -; J gene: TRBJ1-1; V gene: TRBV5-4; CDR3 protein: CASSLESETVGEAFF; CDR3 DNA: TGTGCCAGCAGCTTGGAATCGGAGACAGTTGGTGAAGCTTTCTTT
D gene: TRBD2; clone size: -; J gene: TRBJ2-1; V gene: TRBV10-3; CDR3 protein: CAISDPRLAGDFNNEQFF; CDR3 DNA: TGTGCCATCAGTGATCCCAGACTAGCGGGGGATTTCAACAATGAGCAGTTCTTC
D gene: -; clone size: -; J gene: TRBJ1-1; V gene: TRBV6-1; CDR3 protein: CASGGGSPEAFF; CDR3 DNA: TGTGCCAGCGGGGGGGGGTCCCCTGAAGCTTTCTTT
D gene: TRBD2; clone size: once; J gene: TRBJ2-3; V gene: TRBV6-5; CDR3 protein: CASSPTSGGTDTQYF; CDR3 DNA: TGTGCCAGCAGCCCCACTAGCGGGGGTACAGATACGCAGTATTTT
D gene: -; clone size: -; J gene: TRBJ2-1; V gene: TRBV9; CDR3 protein: CASSASRTYNEQFF; CDR3 DNA: TGTGCCAGCAGCGCGTCCAGGACCTACAATGAGCAGTTCTTC
D gene: TRBD2; clone size: once; J gene: TRBJ2-3; V gene: TRBV7-2; CDR3 protein: CASSSSKRGGADTQYF; CDR3 DNA: TGTGCCAGCAGCTCTTCTAAGCGGGGGGGAGCAGATACGCAGTATTTT
D gene: -; clone size: -; J gene: TRBJ1-2; V gene: TRBV18; CDR3 protein: CASSPPQGIGYTF; CDR3 DNA: TGTGCCAGCTCACCACCGCAGGGGATTGGCTACACCTTC
D gene: -; clone size: few; J gene: TRBJ2-7; V gene: TRBV6-6; CDR3 protein: CASSYAARVPSYEQYF; CDR3 DNA: TGTGCCAGCAGTTACGCGGCGAGGGTACCCTCCTACGAGCAGTACTTC
D gene: TRBD2; clone size: -; J gene: TRBJ2-1; V gene: TRBV4-3; CDR3 protein: CASSQDTSGDNEQFF; CDR3 DNA: TGCGCCAGCAGCCAAGATACTAGCGGGGACAATGAGCAGTTCTTC
D gene: -; clone size: -; J gene: TRBJ1-5; V gene: TRBV11-2; CDR3 protein: CASSLGGQSRDQPQHF; CDR3 DNA: TGTGCCAGCAGCTTAGGGGGGCAGTCCCGGGATCAGCCCCAGCATTTT
D gene: TRBD1; clone size: few; J gene: TRBJ1-1; V gene: TRBV7-2; CDR3 protein: CASSPRDRGEAFF; CDR3 DNA: TGTGCCAGCAGCCCCCGGGACAGGGGTGAAGCTTTCTTT
D gene: -; clone size: -; J gene: TRBJ1-2; V gene: TRBV12-5; CDR3 protein: CASGLVREGRHGYTF; CDR3 DNA: TGTGCTAGTGGTTTGGTTCGAGAGGGCAGGCATGGCTACACCTTC